The 9 T cell receptor beta chains listed next were all sequenced from one sample in a study of a mutant IDH1 vaccine in newly diagnosed glioma. Time point reported: baseline, week 1 (first vaccination visit). Sample treatment: pre-vaccination baseline after standard-of-care therapy. Clones were sequenced by immunoSEQ multiplex PCR, and TCRdb holds only the in-frame ones, with some missing. This table holds 15,000 to 20,000 clones, roughly 79% found once. This sample comprised PBMCs, obtained from a glioma patient treated with radiotherapy, temozolomide or both. The receptors derive from a man aged 35 to 55 with glioma.

V is TRBV28 and J is TRBJ1-2, with D possibly TRBD1 on 6 matching bases. The V end was cut by 2 bases, the J end by 6 bases, with 10 bases between. The CDR3 has 13 residues. From germline, CDR1 is MDHEN and CDR2 SYDVKM. The CDR3 loop reads CASSLNRAHGYTF. CDR3 nucleotides: TGTGCCAGCAGTTTAAACAGGGCCCATGGCTACACCTTC.

By share of the sample, this clone is medium-sized. This chain uses TRBV18 with TRBJ1-5; D not certain. This CDR3 is 18 amino acids long. Trimming pared 3 bases from V and 0 bases from J, leaving 18 bases between. The germline V gene has CDR1 KGHSH and CDR2 LQKENI. The CDR3 DNA reads as TGTGCCAGCTCACCTGGGGAGCAGACTAGATATAGCAATCAGCCCCAGCATTTT. It specifies CASSPGEQTRYSNQPQHF.

The V and J genes are TRBV18 and TRBJ2-3; 9 bases match TRBD1. CDR1 is KGHSH and CDR2 is LQKENI in the germline V gene. V was clipped by 4 bases and J by 4 bases; unmatched bases: 12. The CDR3 has 17 residues. CDR3 residues: CASSRTDTGGGSDTQYF. The CDR3, as DNA: TGTGCCAGCTCACGCACAGATACAGGGGGCGGATCAGATACGCAGTATTTT.

In this sample, this clone turned up a few times. The rearrangement links TRBV2 to TRBJ2-2, with D hard to call. The V gene lost 1 base and the J gene lost 7 bases, with 4 bases spanning the gap. CDR3 length equals 12 residues. Germline V CDR1 and CDR2: SNHLY, FYNNEI. CDR3 coding DNA: TGTGCCAGCAGTGAAGGCGTCGGGGAGCTGTTTTTT. Amino acids: CASSEGVGELFF.

As for this clone: Mismatch with germline at one junction end may stem from a read error. This chain links TRBV5-1 with TRBJ2-1; D is perhaps TRBD2 (6 bases). Germline CDR1 and CDR2: SGHRS and YFSETQ. There are 15 residues in the CDR3. CDR3: CVSSLAGTKVNEQFF. The CDR3 DNA follows: TGCGTCAGCAGCTTGGCGGGAACCAAAGTGAATGAGCAGTTCTTC.

This chain joins TRBV6-1 and TRBJ1-4; the D gene is possibly TRBD1 (6 bases). CDR1 is MNHNS and CDR2 is SASEGT in the germline V gene. With 7 bases removed from V and 3 bases from J, the gap between germline ends came to 15 bases. CDR3 length: 15 residues. CDR3 in DNA: TGTGCCAGCAATCCCAGGGGTGGCCCTAATGAAAAACTGTTTTTT. This gives the protein CASNPRGGPNEKLFF.

The chain recombines TRBV10-3 with TRBJ2-1; 8 bases fit TRBD2. This CDR3 contains 12 residues. Germline CDR1 and CDR2: ENHRY and SYGVKD. The J segment lost 3 bases and the V segment lost 11 bases, leaving 3 bases of the junction unmatched. The CDR3 DNA reads TGTGCCTCCGGGACTAGCTACAATGAGCAGTTCTTC. It translates to CASGTSYNEQFF.

This chain joins TRBV25-1 and TRBJ1-2; D is possibly TRBD1 (6 bases). Germline values: CDR1 MGHDK, CDR2 SYGVNS. V shed 5 bases and J shed 7 bases, with 17 bases lying between them. CDR3 length: 14 residues. The CDR3 loop reads CASSPTGPAFGYTF. CDR3 coding DNA: TGTGCCAGCAGTCCAACAGGGCCTGCGTTTGGCTACACCTTC.

The genes are TRBV6-1 and TRBJ2-5, with a possible D match to TRBD2 (6 bases). V was cut by 1 base and J by 5 bases, with 11 bases left in between. CDR1 MNHNS and CDR2 SASEGT come from the germline V gene. CDR3 size: 14 residues. The CDR3 DNA follows: TGTGCCAGCAGTGAAGTGGAGGGGCGGGAGACCCAGTACTTC. Translation gives CASSEVEGRETQYF.